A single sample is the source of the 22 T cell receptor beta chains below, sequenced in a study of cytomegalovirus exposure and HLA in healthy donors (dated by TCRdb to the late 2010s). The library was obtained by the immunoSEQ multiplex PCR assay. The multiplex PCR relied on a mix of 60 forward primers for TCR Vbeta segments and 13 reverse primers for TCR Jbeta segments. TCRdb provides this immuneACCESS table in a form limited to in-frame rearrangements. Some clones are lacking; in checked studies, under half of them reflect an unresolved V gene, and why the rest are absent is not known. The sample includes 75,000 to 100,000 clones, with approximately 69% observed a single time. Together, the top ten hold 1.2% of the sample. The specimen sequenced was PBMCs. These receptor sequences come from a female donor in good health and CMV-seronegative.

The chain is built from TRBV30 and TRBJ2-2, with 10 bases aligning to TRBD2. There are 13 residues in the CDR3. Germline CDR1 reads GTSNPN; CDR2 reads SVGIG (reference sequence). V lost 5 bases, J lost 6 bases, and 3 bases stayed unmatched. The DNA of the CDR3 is TGTGCCTGGGGGAGCGGGAGGGCCGGGGAGCTGTTTTTT. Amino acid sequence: CAWGSGRAGELFF.

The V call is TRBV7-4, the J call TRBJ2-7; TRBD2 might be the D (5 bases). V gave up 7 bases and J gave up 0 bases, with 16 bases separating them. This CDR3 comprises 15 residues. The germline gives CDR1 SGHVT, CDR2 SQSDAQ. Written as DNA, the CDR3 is TGTGCCAGCACCACTCCCGAGGGCTGCTCCTACGAGCAGTACTTC. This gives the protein CASTTPEGCSYEQYF. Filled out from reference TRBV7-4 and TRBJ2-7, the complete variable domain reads GAGVSQSPRYKVAKRGRDVALRCDSISGHVTLYWYRQTLGQGSEVLTYSQSDAQRDKSGRPSGRFSAERPERSVSTLKIQRTEQGDSAVYLCASTTPEGCSYEQYFGPGTRLTVT.

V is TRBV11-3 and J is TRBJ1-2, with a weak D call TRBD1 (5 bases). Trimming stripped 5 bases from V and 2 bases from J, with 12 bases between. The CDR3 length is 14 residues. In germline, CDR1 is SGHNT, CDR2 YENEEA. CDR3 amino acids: CASSPGGVNYGYTF. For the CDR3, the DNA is TGTGCCAGCAGCCCCGGGGGGGTAAACTATGGCTACACCTTC.

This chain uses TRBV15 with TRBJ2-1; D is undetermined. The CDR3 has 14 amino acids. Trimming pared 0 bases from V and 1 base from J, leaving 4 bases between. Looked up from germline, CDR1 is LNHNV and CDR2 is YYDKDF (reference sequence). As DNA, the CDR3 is TGTGCCACCAGCAGAGACAGGTCCTACAATGAGCAGTTCTTC. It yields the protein CATSRDRSYNEQFF.

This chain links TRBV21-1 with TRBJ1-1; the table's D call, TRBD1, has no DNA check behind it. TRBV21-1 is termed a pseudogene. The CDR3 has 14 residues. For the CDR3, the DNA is TGTGCCAGCAGCTTATCTTGGACAGGGGGTGATGCTTTCTTT. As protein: CASSLSWTGGDAFF.

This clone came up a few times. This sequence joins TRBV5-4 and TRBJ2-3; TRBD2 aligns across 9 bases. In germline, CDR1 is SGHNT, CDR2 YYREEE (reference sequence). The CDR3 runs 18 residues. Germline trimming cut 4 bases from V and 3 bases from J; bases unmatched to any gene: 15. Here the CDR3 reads CASSGAPSRGGVTDTQYF. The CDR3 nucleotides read TGTGCCAGCAGCGGAGCCCCCTCGCGGGGGGGCGTGACAGATACGCAGTATTTT.

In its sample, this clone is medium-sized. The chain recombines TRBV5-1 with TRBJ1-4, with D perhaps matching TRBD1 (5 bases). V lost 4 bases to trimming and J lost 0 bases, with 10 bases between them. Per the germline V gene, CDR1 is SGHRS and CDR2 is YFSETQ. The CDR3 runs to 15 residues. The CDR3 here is CASSPQGATNEKLFF. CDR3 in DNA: TGCGCCAGCAGCCCTCAGGGCGCAACTAATGAAAAACTGTTTTTT.

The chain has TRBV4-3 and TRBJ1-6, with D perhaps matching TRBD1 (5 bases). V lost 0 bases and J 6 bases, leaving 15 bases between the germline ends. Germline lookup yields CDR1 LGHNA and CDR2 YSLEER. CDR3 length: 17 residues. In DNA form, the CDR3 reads TGCGCCAGCAGCCAAGATAGGCCAGGGTCCCCTAATTCACCCCTCCACTTT. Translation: CASSQDRPGSPNSPLHF.

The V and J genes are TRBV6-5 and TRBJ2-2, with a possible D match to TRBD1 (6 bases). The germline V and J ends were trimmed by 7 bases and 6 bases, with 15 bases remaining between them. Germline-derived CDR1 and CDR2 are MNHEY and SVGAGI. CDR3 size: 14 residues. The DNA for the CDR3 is TGTGCCAGCACCTACCAGGGGATAGCCGGGGAGCTGTTTTTT. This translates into CASTYQGIAGELFF.

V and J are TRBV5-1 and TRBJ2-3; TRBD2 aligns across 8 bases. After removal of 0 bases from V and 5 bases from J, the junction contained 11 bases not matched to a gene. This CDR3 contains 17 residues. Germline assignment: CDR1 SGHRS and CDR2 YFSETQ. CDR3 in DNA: TGCGCCAGCAGCTTGGGGCAGGCCGGGACTAGGGGAGATACGCAGTATTTT. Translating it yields CASSLGQAGTRGDTQYF.

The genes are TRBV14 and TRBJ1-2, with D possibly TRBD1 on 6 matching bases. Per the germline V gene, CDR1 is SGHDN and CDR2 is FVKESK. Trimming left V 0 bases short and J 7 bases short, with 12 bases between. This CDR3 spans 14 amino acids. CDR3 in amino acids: CASSQDFAGVGYTF. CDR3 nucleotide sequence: TGTGCCAGCAGCCAAGATTTCGCAGGGGTTGGCTACACCTTC. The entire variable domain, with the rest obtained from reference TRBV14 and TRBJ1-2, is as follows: EAGVTQFPSHSVIEKGQTVTLRCDPISGHDNLYWYRRVMGKEIKFLLHFVKESKQDESGMPNNRFLAERTGGTYSTLKVQPAELEDSGVYFCASSQDFAGVGYTFGSGTRLTVV.

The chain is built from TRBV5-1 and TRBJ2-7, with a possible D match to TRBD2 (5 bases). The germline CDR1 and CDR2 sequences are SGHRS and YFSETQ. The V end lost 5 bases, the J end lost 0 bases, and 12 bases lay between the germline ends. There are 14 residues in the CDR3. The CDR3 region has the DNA TGCGCCAGCAGTCTCACGGCGGGCTCCTACGAGCAGTACTTC. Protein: CASSLTAGSYEQYF.

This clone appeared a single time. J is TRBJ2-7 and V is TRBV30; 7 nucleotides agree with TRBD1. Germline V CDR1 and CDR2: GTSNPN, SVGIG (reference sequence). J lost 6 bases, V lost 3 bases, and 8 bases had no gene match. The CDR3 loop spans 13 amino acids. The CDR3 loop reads CAWSRQGQSEQYF. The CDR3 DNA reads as TGTGCCTGGAGCCGACAGGGCCAGTCCGAGCAGTACTTC.

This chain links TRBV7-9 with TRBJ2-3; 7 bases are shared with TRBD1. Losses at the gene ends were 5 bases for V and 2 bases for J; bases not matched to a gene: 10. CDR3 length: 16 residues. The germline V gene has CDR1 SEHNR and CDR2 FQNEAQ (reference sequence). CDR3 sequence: CASSPRTGLNTDTQYF. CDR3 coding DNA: TGTGCCAGCAGCCCCCGGACAGGCCTGAACACAGATACGCAGTATTTT.

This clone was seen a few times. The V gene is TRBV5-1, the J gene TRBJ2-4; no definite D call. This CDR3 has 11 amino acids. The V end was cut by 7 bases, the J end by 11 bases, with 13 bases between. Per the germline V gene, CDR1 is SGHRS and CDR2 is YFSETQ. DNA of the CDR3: TGCGCCAGCTATCTTTCTATGGTTCAGTACTTC. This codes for CASYLSMVQYF.

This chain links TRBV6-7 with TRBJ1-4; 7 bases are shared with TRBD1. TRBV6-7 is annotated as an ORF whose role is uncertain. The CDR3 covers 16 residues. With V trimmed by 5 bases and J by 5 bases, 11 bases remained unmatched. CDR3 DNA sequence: TGTGCCAGCAGTCCGGTTCAGACAGGGAAAAATGAAAAACTGTTTTTT. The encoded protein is CASSPVQTGKNEKLFF.

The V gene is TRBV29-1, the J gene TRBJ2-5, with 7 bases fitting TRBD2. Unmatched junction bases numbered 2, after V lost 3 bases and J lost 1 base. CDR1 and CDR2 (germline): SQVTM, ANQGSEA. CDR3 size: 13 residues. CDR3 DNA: TGCAGCGTTGAGGGGGGGGGCCAAGAGACCCAGTACTTC. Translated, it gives CSVEGGGQETQYF.

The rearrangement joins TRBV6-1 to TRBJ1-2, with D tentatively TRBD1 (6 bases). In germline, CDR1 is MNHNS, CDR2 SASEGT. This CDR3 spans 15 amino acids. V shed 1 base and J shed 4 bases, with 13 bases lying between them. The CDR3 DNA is TGTGCCAGCAGTGAAGAGGGGGGGGTTACCTATGGCTACACCTTC. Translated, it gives CASSEEGGVTYGYTF.

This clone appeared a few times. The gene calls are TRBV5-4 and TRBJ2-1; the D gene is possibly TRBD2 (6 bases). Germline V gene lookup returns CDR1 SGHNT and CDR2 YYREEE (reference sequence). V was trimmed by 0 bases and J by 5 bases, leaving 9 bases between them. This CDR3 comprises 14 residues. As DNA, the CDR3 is TGTGCCAGCAGCTTGGCCGGAGGGGACAATGAGCAGTTCTTC. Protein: CASSLAGGDNEQFF.

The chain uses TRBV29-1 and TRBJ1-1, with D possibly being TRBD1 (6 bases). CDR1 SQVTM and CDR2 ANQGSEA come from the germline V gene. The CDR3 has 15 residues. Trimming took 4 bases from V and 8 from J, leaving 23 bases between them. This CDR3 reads CSVGGRGSLSQEAFF. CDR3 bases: TGCAGCGTTGGGGGTAGGGGGTCTTTGTCTCAAGAAGCTTTCTTT.

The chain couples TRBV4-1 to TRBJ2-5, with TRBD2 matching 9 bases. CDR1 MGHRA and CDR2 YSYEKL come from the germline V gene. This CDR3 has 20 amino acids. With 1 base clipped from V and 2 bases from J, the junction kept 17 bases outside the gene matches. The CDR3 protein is CASSQGYRGRTSAQQETQYF. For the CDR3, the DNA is TGCGCCAGCAGCCAAGGGTATCGGGGGCGGACTAGCGCCCAACAAGAGACCCAGTACTTC.

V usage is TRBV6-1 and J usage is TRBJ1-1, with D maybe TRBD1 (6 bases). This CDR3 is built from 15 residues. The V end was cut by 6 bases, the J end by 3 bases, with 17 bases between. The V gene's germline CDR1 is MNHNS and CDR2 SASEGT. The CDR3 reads CASSPRGWMDTEAFF. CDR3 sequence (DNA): TGTGCCAGCAGCCCGAGGGGGTGGATGGACACTGAAGCTTTCTTT.